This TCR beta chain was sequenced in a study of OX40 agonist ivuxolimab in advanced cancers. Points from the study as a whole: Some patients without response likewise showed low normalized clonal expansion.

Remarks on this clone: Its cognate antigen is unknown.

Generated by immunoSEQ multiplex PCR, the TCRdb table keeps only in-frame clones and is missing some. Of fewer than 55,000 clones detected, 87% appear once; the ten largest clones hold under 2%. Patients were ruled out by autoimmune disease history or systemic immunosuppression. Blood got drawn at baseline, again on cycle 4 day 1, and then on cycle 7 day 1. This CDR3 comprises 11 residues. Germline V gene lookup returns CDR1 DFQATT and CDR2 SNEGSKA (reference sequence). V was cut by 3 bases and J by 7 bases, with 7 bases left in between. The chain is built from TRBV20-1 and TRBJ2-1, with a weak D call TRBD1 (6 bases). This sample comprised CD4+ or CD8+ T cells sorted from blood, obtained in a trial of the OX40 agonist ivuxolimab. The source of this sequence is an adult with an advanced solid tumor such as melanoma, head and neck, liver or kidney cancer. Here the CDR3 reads CSASRGNEQFF. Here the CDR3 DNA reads TGCAGTGCTAGTAGGGGGAATGAGCAGTTCTTC.